Detailed here is one T cell receptor (beta chain). Antigen specificity is unknown. The record originates from a study of cytomegalovirus exposure and HLA in healthy donors. Study-level background: Across some 400 genotyped donors, 81% landed in the Caucasian-associated ancestry cluster.

Use of 60 Vbeta and 13 Jbeta primers characterized the PCR. Assay used: immunoSEQ multiplex PCR; TCRdb lists only in-frame clones, some missing. The sample has roughly 170,000 clones, 80% seen once. Broader study findings: TRBV6-2, TRBV6-3 and some other V segments were unresolvable in 87-base-pair reads. Cytomegalovirus association was listed for about 160 TCR beta chains.

This CDR3 contains 14 residues. V lost 6 bases, J lost 1 base, and 4 bases stayed unmatched. Germline V gene data show CDR1 as WSHSY and CDR2 as SAAADI. The sequenced sample was PBMCs. The rearrangement joins TRBV10-2 to TRBJ1-1, with 8 bases lining up with TRBD1. The clonotype comes from a man under 40 in good health and CMV-seronegative. In nucleotides, the CDR3 is TGCGCCAGCAGGGGGGACAGGACGAACACTGAAGCTTTCTTT. Translation: CASRGDRTNTEAFF.